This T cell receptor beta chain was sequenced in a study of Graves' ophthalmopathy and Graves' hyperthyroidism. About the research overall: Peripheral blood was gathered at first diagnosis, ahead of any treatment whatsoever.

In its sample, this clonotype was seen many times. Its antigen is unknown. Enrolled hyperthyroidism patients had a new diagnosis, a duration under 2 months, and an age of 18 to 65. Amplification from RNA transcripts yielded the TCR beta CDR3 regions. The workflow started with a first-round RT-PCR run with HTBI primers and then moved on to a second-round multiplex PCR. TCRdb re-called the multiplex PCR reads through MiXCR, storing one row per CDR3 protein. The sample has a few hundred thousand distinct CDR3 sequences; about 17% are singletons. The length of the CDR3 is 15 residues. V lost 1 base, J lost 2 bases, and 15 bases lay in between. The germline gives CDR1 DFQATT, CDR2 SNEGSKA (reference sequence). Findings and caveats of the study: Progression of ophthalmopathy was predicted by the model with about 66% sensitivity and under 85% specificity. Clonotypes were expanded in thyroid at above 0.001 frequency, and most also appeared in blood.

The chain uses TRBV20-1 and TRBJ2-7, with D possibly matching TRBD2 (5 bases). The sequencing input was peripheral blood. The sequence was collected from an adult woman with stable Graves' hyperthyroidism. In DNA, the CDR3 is TGCAGTGCTAGAGGGGTCGGGCTAGCTGCCTACGAGCAGTACTTC. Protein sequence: CSARGVGLAAYEQYF.